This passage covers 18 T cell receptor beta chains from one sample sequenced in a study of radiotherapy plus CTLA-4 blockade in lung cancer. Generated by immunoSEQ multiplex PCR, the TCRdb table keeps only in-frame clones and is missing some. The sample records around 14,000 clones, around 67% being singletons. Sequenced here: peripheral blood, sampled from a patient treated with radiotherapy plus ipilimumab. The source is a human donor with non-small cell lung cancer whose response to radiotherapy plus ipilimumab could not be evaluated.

CDR3 in amino acids: CASSAPLNYGYTF. CDR3 DNA: TGTGCCAGTAGTGCCCCACTAAACTATGGCTACACCTTC. The chain links TRBV19 to TRBJ1-2; no firm D call. Deletions cut 5 bases from V and 2 bases from J, with 9 bases between. The CDR3 runs 13 residues. Germline V lookup: CDR1 LNHDA, CDR2 SQIVND (reference sequence).

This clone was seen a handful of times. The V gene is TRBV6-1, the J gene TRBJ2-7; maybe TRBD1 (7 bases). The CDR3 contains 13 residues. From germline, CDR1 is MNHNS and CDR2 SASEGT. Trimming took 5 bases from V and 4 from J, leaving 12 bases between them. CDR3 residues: CASSHRGLYEQYF. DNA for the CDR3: TGTGCCAGCAGTCACAGGGGACTTTACGAGCAGTACTTC.

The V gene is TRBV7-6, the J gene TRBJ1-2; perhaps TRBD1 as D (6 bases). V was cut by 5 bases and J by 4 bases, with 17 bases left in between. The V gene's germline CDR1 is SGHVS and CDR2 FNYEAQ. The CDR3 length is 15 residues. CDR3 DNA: TGTGCCAGCAGCCTCACCCCGGACAGAGTCTATGGCTACACCTTC. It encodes CASSLTPDRVYGYTF.

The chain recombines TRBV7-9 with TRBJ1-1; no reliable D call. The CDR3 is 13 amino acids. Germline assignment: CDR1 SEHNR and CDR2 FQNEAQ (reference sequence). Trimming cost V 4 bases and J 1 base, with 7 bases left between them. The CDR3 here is CASSSRENTEAFF. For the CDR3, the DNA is TGTGCCAGCAGCTCACGGGAGAACACTGAAGCTTTCTTT.

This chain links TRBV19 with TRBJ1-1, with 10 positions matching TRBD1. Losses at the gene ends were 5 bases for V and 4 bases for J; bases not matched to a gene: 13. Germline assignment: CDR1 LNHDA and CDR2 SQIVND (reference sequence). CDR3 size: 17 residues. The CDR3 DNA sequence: TGTGCCAGTAGTCCGACAGGGGGCTTTACGGGGGGCACTGAAGCTTTCTTT. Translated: CASSPTGGFTGGTEAFF.

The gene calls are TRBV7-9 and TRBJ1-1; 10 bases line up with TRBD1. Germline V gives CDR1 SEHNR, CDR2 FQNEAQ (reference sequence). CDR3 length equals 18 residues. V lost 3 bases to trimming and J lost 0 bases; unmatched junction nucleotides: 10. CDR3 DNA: TGTGCCAGCAGCTTCCTTTTCTATGGACAGGGGGTGAACACTGAAGCTTTCTTT. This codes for CASSFLFYGQGVNTEAFF.

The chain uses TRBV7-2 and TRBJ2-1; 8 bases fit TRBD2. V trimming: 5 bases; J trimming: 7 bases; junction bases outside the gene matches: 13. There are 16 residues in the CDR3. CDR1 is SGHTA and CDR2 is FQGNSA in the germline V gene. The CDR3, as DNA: TGTGCCAGCAGCCAAACCCGGGGGGGCCTGAGAAATGAGCAGTTCTTC. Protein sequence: CASSQTRGGLRNEQFF.

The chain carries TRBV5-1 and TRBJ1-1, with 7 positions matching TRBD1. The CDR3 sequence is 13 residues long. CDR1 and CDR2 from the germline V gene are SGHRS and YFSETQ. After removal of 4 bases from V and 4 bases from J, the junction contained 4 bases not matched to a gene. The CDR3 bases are TGCGCCAGCAGCCAGGGGGTGATCACTGAAGCTTTCTTT. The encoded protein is CASSQGVITEAFF.

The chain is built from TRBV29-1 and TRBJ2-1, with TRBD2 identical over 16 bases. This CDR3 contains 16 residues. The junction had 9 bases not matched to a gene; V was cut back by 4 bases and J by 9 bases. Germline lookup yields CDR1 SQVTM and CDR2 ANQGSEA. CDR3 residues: CSVVRGTSGGAAEQFF. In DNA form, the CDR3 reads TGCAGCGTTGTTCGCGGGACTAGCGGGGGGGCCGCTGAGCAGTTCTTC.

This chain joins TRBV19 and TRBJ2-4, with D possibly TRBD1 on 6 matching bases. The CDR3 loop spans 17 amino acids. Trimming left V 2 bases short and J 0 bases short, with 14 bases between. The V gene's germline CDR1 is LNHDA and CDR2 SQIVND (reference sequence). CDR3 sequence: CASSIYRDTVAKNIQYF. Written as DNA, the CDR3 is TGTGCCAGTAGTATATACCGGGACACAGTAGCCAAAAACATTCAGTACTTC.

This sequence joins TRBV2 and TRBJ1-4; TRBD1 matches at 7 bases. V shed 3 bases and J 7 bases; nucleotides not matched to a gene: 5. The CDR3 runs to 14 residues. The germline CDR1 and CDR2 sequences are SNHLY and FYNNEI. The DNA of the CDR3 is TGTGCCAGCAGTGAGGGCAGGGGGACTGAAAAACTGTTTTTT. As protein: CASSEGRGTEKLFF.

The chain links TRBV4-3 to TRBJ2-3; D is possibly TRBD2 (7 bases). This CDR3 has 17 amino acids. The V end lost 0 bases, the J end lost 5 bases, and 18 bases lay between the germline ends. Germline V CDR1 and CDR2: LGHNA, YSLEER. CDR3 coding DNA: TGCGCCAGCAGCCAAGATTCTCCGGGGGGCTATGGAGATACGCAGTATTTT. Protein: CASSQDSPGGYGDTQYF.

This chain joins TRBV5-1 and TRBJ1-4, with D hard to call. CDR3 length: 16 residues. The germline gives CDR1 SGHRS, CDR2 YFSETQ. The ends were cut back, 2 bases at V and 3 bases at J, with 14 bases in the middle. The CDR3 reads CASSFSAAGANEKLFF. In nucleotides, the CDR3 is TGCGCCAGCAGCTTCTCAGCCGCCGGGGCTAATGAAAAACTGTTTTTT.

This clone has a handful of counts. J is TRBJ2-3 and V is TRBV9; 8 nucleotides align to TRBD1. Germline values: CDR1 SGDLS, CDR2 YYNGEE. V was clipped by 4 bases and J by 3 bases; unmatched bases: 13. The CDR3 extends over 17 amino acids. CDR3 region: CASSLMGGRQGTDTQYF. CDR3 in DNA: TGTGCCAGCAGCCTTATGGGGGGAAGACAGGGGACAGATACGCAGTATTTT. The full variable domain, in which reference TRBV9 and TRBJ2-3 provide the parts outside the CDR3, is DSGVTQTPKHLITATGQRVTLRCSPRSGDLSVYWYQQSLDQGLQFLIQYYNGEERAKGNILERFSAQQFPDLHSELNLSSLELGDSALYFCASSLMGGRQGTDTQYFGPGTRLTVL.

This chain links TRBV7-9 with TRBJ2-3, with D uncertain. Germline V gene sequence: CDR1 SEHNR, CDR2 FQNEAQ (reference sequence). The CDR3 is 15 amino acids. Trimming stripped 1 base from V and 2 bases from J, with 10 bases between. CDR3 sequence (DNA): TGTGCCAGCAGCTTAGGGAGCACAAACACAGATACGCAGTATTTT. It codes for CASSLGSTNTDTQYF.

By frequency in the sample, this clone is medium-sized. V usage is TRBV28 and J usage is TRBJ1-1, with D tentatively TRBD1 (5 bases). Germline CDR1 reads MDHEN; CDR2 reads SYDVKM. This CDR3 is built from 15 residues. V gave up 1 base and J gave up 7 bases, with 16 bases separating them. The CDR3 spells CASSLLLGGFGEAFF. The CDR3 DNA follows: TGTGCCAGCAGTTTATTGCTCGGGGGGTTTGGTGAAGCTTTCTTT.

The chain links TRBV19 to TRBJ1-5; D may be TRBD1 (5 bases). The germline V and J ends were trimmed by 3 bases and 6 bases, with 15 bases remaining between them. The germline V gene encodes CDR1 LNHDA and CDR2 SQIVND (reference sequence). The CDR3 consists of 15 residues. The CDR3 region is CASSMPGKGPQPQHF. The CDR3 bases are TGTGCCAGTAGTATGCCAGGGAAGGGGCCTCAGCCCCAGCATTTT.

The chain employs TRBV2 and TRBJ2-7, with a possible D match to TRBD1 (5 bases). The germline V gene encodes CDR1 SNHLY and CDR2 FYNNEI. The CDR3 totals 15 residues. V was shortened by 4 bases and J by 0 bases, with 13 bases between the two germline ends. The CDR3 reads CASSGLNRGSYEQYF. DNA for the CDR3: TGTGCCAGCAGTGGATTGAATAGGGGCTCCTACGAGCAGTACTTC. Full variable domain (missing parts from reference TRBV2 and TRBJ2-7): EPEVTQTPSHQVTQMGQEVILRCVPISNHLYFYWYRQILGQKVEFLVSFYNNEISEKSEIFDDQFSVERPDGSNFTLKIRSTKLEDSAMYFCASSGLNRGSYEQYFGPGTRLTVT.